This entry features one T cell receptor (beta chain) sequence. TCRdb reprocessed the 5' RACE reads with MiXCR, giving one entry per CDR3 protein. In the table there are 600,000 to 700,000 distinct CDR3 sequences, 21% of which are singletons. This sample is drawn from a study of identical twins. CDR1 and CDR2 from the germline V gene are SGHTA and FQGNSA. Trimming removed 6 bases from V and 9 bases from J; junction bases left unmatched: 11. The length of the CDR3 is 14 residues. These data were also filed under a second study, of T cells expressing NK-cell markers. That work states: HCMV specificity of the expanded NKG2C+ T cell clones was not established.

This rearrangement joins TRBV7-2 to TRBJ2-1, with TRBD1 matching 7 bases. The receptor comes from a young woman in good health. The sequenced sample consisted of PBMCs. CDR3 nucleotides: TGTGCCAGCAGGTTCAAGGGGGCGAGTGGTGAGCAGTTCTTC. Translated, it gives CASRFKGASGEQFF.